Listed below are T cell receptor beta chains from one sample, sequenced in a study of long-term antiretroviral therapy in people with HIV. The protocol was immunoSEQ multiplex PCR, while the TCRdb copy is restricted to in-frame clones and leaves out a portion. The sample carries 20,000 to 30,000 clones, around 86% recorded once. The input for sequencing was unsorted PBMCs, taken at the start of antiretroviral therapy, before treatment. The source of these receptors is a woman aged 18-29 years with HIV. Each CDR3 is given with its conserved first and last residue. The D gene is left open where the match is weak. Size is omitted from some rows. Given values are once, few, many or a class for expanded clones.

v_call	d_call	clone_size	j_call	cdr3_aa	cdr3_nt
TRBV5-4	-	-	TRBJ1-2	CASKETGGYGYTF	TGTGCCAGCAAAGAGACGGGCGGCTATGGCTACACCTTC
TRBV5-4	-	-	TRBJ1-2	CASSLEGPIYGYTF	TGTGCCAGCAGCTTGGAAGGGCCCATCTATGGCTACACCTTC
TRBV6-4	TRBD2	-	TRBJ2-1	CASSGFGLAGHNEQFF	TGTGCCAGCAGTGGCTTCGGACTAGCGGGGCACAATGAGCAGTTCTTC
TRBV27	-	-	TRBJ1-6	CASSINGVGSPLHF	TGTGCCAGCAGCATCAACGGGGTAGGTTCACCCCTCCACTTT
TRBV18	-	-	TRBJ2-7	CASSPQSADFYEQYF	TGTGCCAGCTCACCACAGTCAGCGGACTTTTACGAGCAGTACTTC
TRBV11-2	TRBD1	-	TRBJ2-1	CASSDSPQGAEQFF	TGTGCCAGCAGCGACTCGCCACAGGGGGCTGAGCAGTTCTTC
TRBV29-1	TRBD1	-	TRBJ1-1	CSAGQGNTEAFF	TGCAGCGCGGGACAGGGCAACACTGAAGCTTTCTTT
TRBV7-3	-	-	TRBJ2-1	CASSLSPDGLNEQFF	TGTGCCAGCAGCTTAAGTCCGGACGGACTCAATGAGCAGTTCTTC
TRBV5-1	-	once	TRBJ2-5	CASSLDGTWVETQYF	TGCGCCAGCAGCTTGGATGGGACCTGGGTGGAGACCCAGTACTTC
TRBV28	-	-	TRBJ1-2	CASSPGGDRKLYGYTF	TGTGCCAGCAGTCCGGGGGGGGACCGGAAGCTATATGGCTACACCTTC
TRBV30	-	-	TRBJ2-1	CAWSRGSYNEQFF	TGTGCCTGGAGCAGGGGCTCCTACAATGAGCAGTTCTTC
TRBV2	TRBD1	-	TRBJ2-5	CASSSGQIETQYF	TGTGCCAGCAGTTCGGGACAGATAGAGACCCAGTACTTC
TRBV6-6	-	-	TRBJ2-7	CASSGKQHGSYEQYF	TGTGCCAGCAGTGGCAAGCAACATGGCTCCTACGAGCAGTACTTC
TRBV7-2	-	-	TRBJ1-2	CASSQDLGGYTF	TGCGCCAGCAGCCAAGATCTCGGCGGCTACACCTTC
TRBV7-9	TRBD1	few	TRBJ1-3	CASSPSRTGVGNTIYF	TGTGCCAGCAGCCCCAGCCGGACAGGGGTTGGAAACACCATATATTTT
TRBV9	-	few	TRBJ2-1	CASAGLAYNEQFF	TGTGCCAGCGCGGGACTCGCATACAATGAGCAGTTCTTC
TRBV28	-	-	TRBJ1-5	CASSPQDYREPQHF	TGTGCCAGCAGCCCTCAGGATTACAGGGAGCCCCAGCATTTT
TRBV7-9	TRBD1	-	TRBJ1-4	CASSQDRGNEKLFF	TGTGCCAGCAGCCAGGACAGGGGTAATGAAAAACTGTTTTTT
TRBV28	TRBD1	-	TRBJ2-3	CASSPTDRGLADTQYF	TGTGCCAGCAGTCCGACGGACAGGGGGCTAGCAGATACGCAGTATTTT
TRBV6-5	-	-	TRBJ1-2	CASSYRADRGYTF	TGTGCCAGCAGTTACCGGGCCGATCGGGGCTACACCTTC
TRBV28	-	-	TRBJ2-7	CASSLIEQYF	TGTGCCAGCAGTTTAATCGAGCAGTACTTC
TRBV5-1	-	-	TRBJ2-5	CASSKDSTSEETQYF	TGCGCCAGCAGCAAGGACAGCACCTCAGAAGAGACCCAGTACTTC
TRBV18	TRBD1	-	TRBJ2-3	CASSDRDRLSDTQYF	TGTGCCAGCTCAGACCGGGACAGGCTATCAGATACGCAGTATTTT
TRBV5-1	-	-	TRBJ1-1	CASSVGVNTEAFF	TGCGCCAGCAGCGTAGGGGTGAACACTGAAGCTTTCTTT
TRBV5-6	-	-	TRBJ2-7	CASSPAGLYEQYF	TGTGCCAGCAGCCCCGCTGGGCTCTACGAGCAGTACTTC
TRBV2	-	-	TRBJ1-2	CASTRPFNYGYTF	TGTGCCAGCACCCGCCCTTTTAACTATGGCTACACCTTC
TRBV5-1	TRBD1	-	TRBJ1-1	CASSSPGQGALEAFF	TGCGCCAGCAGTTCACCGGGACAGGGGGCTCTCGAAGCTTTCTTT
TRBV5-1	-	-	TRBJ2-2	CASSLPDVSNTGELFF	TGCGCCAGCAGCCTTCCGGACGTCTCGAACACCGGGGAGCTGTTTTTT
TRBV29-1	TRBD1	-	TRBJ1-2	CSVGVGQGVRYGYTF	TGCAGCGTTGGGGTGGGACAGGGGGTGCGCTATGGCTACACCTTC
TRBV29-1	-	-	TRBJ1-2	CSAAPGTNYGYTF	TGCAGCGCCGCCCCCGGGACCAACTATGGCTACACCTTC
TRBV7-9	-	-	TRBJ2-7	CASSYGQEASEQYF	TGTGCCAGCAGCTACGGACAAGAAGCTTCCGAGCAGTACTTC
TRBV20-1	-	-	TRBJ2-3	CSASEGGTQYF	TGCAGTGCTAGCGAGGGCGGAACGCAGTATTTT
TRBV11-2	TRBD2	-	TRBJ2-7	CASSPPGTSGRSYEQYF	TGTGCCAGCAGCCCACCCGGGACTAGCGGGAGGTCATACGAGCAGTACTTC
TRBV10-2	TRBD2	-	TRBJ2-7	CASFPSGRAREQYF	TGCGCCAGCTTTCCTAGCGGGAGGGCCAGGGAGCAGTACTTC
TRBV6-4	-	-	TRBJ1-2	CASSVGEGGYTF	TGTGCCAGCAGTGTAGGAGAAGGGGGCTACACCTTC
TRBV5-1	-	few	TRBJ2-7	CASSLGLAEQYF	TGCGCCAGCAGCTTGGGCCTAGCGGAGCAGTACTTC
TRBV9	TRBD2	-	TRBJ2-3	CASSLRTSYLPDTQYF	TGTGCCAGCAGCCTTCGGACTAGTTACCTGCCAGATACGCAGTATTTT
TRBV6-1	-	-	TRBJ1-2	CASTVGLASNYGYTF	TGTGCCAGCACCGTGGGATTGGCTTCTAACTATGGCTACACCTTC
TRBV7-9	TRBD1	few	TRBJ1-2	CASSPDRNYGYTF	TGTGCCAGCAGTCCGGACAGGAACTATGGCTACACCTTC
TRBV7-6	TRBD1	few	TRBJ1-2	CASSLEATGGNGYTF	TGTGCCAGCAGCTTAGAGGCGACAGGGGGCAATGGCTACACCTTC
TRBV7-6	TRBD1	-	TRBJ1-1	CASSLSSRGNAFF	TGTGCCAGCAGCTTATCATCCAGGGGGAACGCTTTCTTT
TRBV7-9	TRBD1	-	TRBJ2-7	CASSPRTGGSEQYF	TGTGCCAGCAGCCCCCGGACAGGGGGCAGTGAGCAGTACTTC
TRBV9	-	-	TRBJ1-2	CASSVGTPGGGYTF	TGTGCCAGCAGCGTAGGAACCCCCGGGGGTGGCTACACCTTC
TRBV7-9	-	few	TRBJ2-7	CASSRQDSYEQYF	TGTGCCAGCAGCCGACAGGACTCCTACGAGCAGTACTTC
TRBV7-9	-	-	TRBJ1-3	CASSQSAGTDPLSGNTIYF	TGTGCCAGCAGCCAAAGTGCCGGGACCGATCCTCTCTCTGGAAACACCATATATTTT
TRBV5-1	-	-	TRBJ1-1	CASSTLTGPNTEAFF	TGCGCCAGCAGCACCCTGACAGGACCGAACACTGAAGCTTTCTTT
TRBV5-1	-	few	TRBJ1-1	CASSLIAGGGNTEAFF	TGCGCCAGCAGCTTGATAGCCGGAGGGGGGAACACTGAAGCTTTCTTT
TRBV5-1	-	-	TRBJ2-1	CASSLAGNEQFF	TGCGCCAGCAGCTTGGCGGGGAATGAGCAGTTCTTC
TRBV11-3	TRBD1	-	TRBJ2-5	CASSLGTGGREAQYF	TGTGCCAGCAGCTTGGGGACAGGGGGCCGAGAGGCCCAGTACTTC
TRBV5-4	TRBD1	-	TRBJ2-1	CASSQGQYNEQFF	TGTGCCAGCAGCCAGGGACAGTACAATGAGCAGTTCTTC
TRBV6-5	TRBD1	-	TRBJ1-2	CASSYPDRDGYTF	TGTGCCAGCAGTTACCCTGACAGGGATGGCTACACCTTC
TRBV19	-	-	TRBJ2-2	CASEELAFTGELFF	TGTGCCAGTGAAGAGCTAGCCTTCACCGGGGAGCTGTTTTTT
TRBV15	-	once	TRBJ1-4	CATSSRGQGDEKLFF	TGTGCCACCAGCTCCCGAGGCCAGGGCGATGAAAAACTGTTTTTT
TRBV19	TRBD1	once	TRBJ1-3	CASSGTGVGNTIYF	TGTGCCAGTAGCGGGACAGGGGTAGGAAACACCATATATTTT
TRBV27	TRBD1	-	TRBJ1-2	CASIGTGSEGYTF	TGTGCCAGCATCGGGACAGGGTCAGAAGGCTACACCTTC
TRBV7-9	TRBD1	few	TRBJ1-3	CASSSKDRGTGNTIYF	TGTGCCAGCAGCTCCAAGGACAGGGGGACTGGAAACACCATATATTTT
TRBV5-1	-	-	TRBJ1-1	CASSLAQGSEAFF	TGCGCCAGCAGCTTGGCACAGGGCTCTGAAGCTTTCTTT
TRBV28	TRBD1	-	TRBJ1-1	CASSSGTGDMNTEAFF	TGTGCCAGCAGCTCCGGGACAGGGGATATGAACACTGAAGCTTTCTTT